This T cell receptor beta chain appears in the sequencing data of a study of cytomegalovirus exposure and HLA in healthy donors. Study as a whole: In an early release, HLA-typed donors contributed approximately 80 million unique TCR sequences.

With 60 Vbeta and 13 Jbeta primers, the PCR was carried out. Produced via immunoSEQ multiplex PCR; TCRdb's table is partial and in-frame only. Counted here are about 130,000 clones, roughly 79% occurring once; the ten biggest clones make up roughly 2.5%. Looked up from germline, CDR1 is SGHDT and CDR2 is YYEEEE. The CDR3 is 13 amino acids. The J segment lost 7 bases and the V segment lost 2 bases, leaving 2 bases of the junction unmatched. The TCR was taken from a boy younger than 10 in good health and CMV-seronegative. J is TRBJ2-1 and V is TRBV5-6; 8 positions match TRBD1. Sequenced sample: PBMCs. The CDR3 spells CASSFGQGNEQFF. CDR3 DNA sequence: TGTGCCAGCAGCTTTGGACAGGGTAATGAGCAGTTCTTC.